The rows below give T cell receptor beta chains drawn from one sample of a study of T-cell reconstitution after alpha-beta-depleted transplantation in children. TCRdb analysed the PCR reads with MiXCR anew, one entry per CDR3 protein. Among hundreds of thousands of distinct CDR3 sequences listed, about 17% were seen once. The sequencing here drew on PBMCs, mostly from graft donor cells, taken 360 days after TCRalphabeta/CD19-depleted stem cell transplant. The receptors derive from a boy under two years old who had a stem cell transplant for Wiskott-Aldrich syndrome, so the T cells may come from the graft donor. CDR3s include the opening cysteine and the closing phenylalanine or tryptophan. The order of the fields is J gene, D gene, V gene, clone size, CDR3 length, CDR3 DNA, CDR3 protein. A D gene is named only where the DNA matches it firmly. Where a row states a size, it is once, few, many or the class of an expanded clone; other rows omit it.

j_call: TRBJ2-5
d_call: TRBD1
v_call: TRBV12-3/TRBV12-4
clone_size: -
cdr3_length: 14
cdr3_nt: TGTGCCAGCAATAATCGGGACAGGGAGGAGACCCAGTACTTC
cdr3_aa: CASNNRDREETQYF

j_call: TRBJ1-1
d_call: -
v_call: TRBV6-5
clone_size: few
cdr3_length: 16
cdr3_nt: TGTGCCAGCAGCTTATTTCTCCCGGCAGGGAACACTGAAGCTTTCTTT
cdr3_aa: CASSLFLPAGNTEAFF

j_call: TRBJ2-2
d_call: -
v_call: TRBV24-1
clone_size: -
cdr3_length: 14
cdr3_nt: TGTGCCACCAGTGGTTGGGGGGCCACCGGGGAGCTGTTTTTT
cdr3_aa: CATSGWGATGELFF

j_call: TRBJ2-7
d_call: -
v_call: TRBV5-1
clone_size: many
cdr3_length: 13
cdr3_nt: TGCGCCAGCTCCCCGGGGGCCACCTACGAGCAGTACTTC
cdr3_aa: CASSPGATYEQYF

j_call: TRBJ2-1
d_call: -
v_call: TRBV24-1
clone_size: few
cdr3_length: 11
cdr3_nt: TGTGCCACCAGTGACCATCTCGAGCAGTTCTTC
cdr3_aa: CATSDHLEQFF

j_call: TRBJ2-7
d_call: TRBD2
v_call: TRBV2
clone_size: few
cdr3_length: 17
cdr3_nt: TGTGCCAGCAGTGAAAGGGCGTACGGCGGGAGTCTGTACGAGCAGTACTTC
cdr3_aa: CASSERAYGGSLYEQYF

j_call: TRBJ2-5
d_call: -
v_call: TRBV5-1
clone_size: few
cdr3_length: 14
cdr3_nt: TGCGCCAGCAGCTTGGGGGATTTCCAAGAGACCCAGTACTTC
cdr3_aa: CASSLGDFQETQYF

j_call: TRBJ1-1
d_call: -
v_call: TRBV20-1
clone_size: few
cdr3_length: 14
cdr3_nt: TGCAGTGGAAATAAGGGACTCATGAACACTGAAGCTTTCTTT
cdr3_aa: CSGNKGLMNTEAFF

j_call: TRBJ2-3
d_call: TRBD1
v_call: TRBV11-2
clone_size: -
cdr3_length: 16
cdr3_nt: TGTGCCAGCACCCCTAGGCAGGGGGCCTTCACAGATACGCAGTATTTT
cdr3_aa: CASTPRQGAFTDTQYF

j_call: TRBJ1-2
d_call: TRBD1
v_call: TRBV12-3/TRBV12-4
clone_size: -
cdr3_length: 17
cdr3_nt: TGTGCCAGCAGTCCTGGACAGGGGCCTCCCCGAGGGTATGGCTACACCTTC
cdr3_aa: CASSPGQGPPRGYGYTF

j_call: TRBJ2-3
d_call: -
v_call: TRBV18
clone_size: -
cdr3_length: 16
cdr3_nt: TGTGCCAGCTCACTCCGGACTGCCATACACACAGATACGCAGTATTTT
cdr3_aa: CASSLRTAIHTDTQYF

j_call: TRBJ2-6
d_call: -
v_call: TRBV27
clone_size: -
cdr3_length: 19
cdr3_nt: TGTGCCAGCAGTTTAGTCCGGGGGGCAGGGCTGCCTGGGGCCAACGTCCTGACTTTC
cdr3_aa: CASSLVRGAGLPGANVLTF

j_call: TRBJ2-5
d_call: -
v_call: TRBV20-1
clone_size: -
cdr3_length: 13
cdr3_nt: TGCAGTGCTAGAGATCTGAGGGGGGAGACCCAGTACTTC
cdr3_aa: CSARDLRGETQYF

j_call: TRBJ2-3
d_call: -
v_call: TRBV7-2
clone_size: -
cdr3_length: 16
cdr3_nt: TGTGCCAGCAGCGCCGAACTACTAGCAAGGTGGGGTACGCAGTATTTT
cdr3_aa: CASSAELLARWGTQYF

j_call: TRBJ2-2
d_call: TRBD2
v_call: TRBV15
clone_size: -
cdr3_length: 20
cdr3_nt: TGTGCCACCAGCAGAGAGGGGTTTGTACTAGCGGGGGCGAACACCGGGGAGCTGTTTTTT
cdr3_aa: CATSREGFVLAGANTGELFF

j_call: TRBJ2-1
d_call: -
v_call: TRBV5-1
clone_size: few
cdr3_length: 14
cdr3_nt: TGCGCCAGCAGCTTAAGTTTCATCGCGGATGAGCAGTTCTTC
cdr3_aa: CASSLSFIADEQFF

j_call: TRBJ2-1
d_call: TRBD2
v_call: TRBV20-1
clone_size: -
cdr3_length: 13
cdr3_nt: TGCAGTGCTGGGGTAGCGGGACCCCCAAAGCAGTTCTTC
cdr3_aa: CSAGVAGPPKQFF

j_call: TRBJ1-2
d_call: TRBD1
v_call: TRBV6-5
clone_size: many
cdr3_length: 14
cdr3_nt: TGTGCCAGCAGCCTGGTACAGGGGGCGCATGGCTACACCTTC
cdr3_aa: CASSLVQGAHGYTF

j_call: TRBJ2-7
d_call: TRBD2
v_call: TRBV7-8
clone_size: -
cdr3_length: 16
cdr3_nt: TGTGCCAGCAGCTTAGGGGGACTAGCGGTCTCCTACGAGCAGTACTTC
cdr3_aa: CASSLGGLAVSYEQYF

j_call: TRBJ2-2
d_call: -
v_call: TRBV24-1
clone_size: few
cdr3_length: 13
cdr3_nt: TGTGCCACCAGAACCACAGGGAACGGGGAGCTGTTTTTT
cdr3_aa: CATRTTGNGELFF

j_call: TRBJ2-1
d_call: TRBD2
v_call: TRBV5-1
clone_size: -
cdr3_length: 15
cdr3_nt: TGCGCCAGCAGCAGGACTAGCGGGGGGATCAATGAGCAGTTCTTC
cdr3_aa: CASSRTSGGINEQFF

j_call: TRBJ2-7
d_call: -
v_call: TRBV7-2
clone_size: few
cdr3_length: 17
cdr3_nt: TGTGCCAGCAGCTTAAGGGGGGGGAGGACAGGGATGTACGAGCAGTACTTC
cdr3_aa: CASSLRGGRTGMYEQYF

j_call: TRBJ2-1
d_call: TRBD2
v_call: TRBV12-3/TRBV12-4
clone_size: few
cdr3_length: 16
cdr3_nt: TGTGCCAGCAGTTTAAAGGCGGGAGGGCTCTACAATGAGCAGTTCTTC
cdr3_aa: CASSLKAGGLYNEQFF

j_call: TRBJ2-3
d_call: TRBD2
v_call: TRBV2
clone_size: few
cdr3_length: 15
cdr3_nt: TGTGCCAGCAGGGCACTAGCGGGGGGCACAGATACGCAGTATTTT
cdr3_aa: CASRALAGGTDTQYF

j_call: TRBJ2-3
d_call: -
v_call: TRBV20-1
clone_size: -
cdr3_length: 13
cdr3_nt: TGCAGTGCTAGGGGGCGGGTCTACGATACGCAGTATTTT
cdr3_aa: CSARGRVYDTQYF

j_call: TRBJ2-1
d_call: TRBD1
v_call: TRBV7-9
clone_size: -
cdr3_length: 13
cdr3_nt: TGTGCCAGCAGCTTCGACAGGGGCCATGAGCAGTTCTTC
cdr3_aa: CASSFDRGHEQFF

j_call: TRBJ2-6
d_call: -
v_call: TRBV27
clone_size: few
cdr3_length: 16
cdr3_nt: TGTGCCAGCAGCCGAATTGCGGTCTCTGGGGCCAACGTCCTGACTTTC
cdr3_aa: CASSRIAVSGANVLTF

j_call: TRBJ1-5
d_call: TRBD1
v_call: TRBV20-1
clone_size: -
cdr3_length: 13
cdr3_nt: TGCAGTGCTACCGGACAGGGCAATCAGCCCCAGCATTTT
cdr3_aa: CSATGQGNQPQHF

j_call: TRBJ2-7
d_call: -
v_call: TRBV25-1
clone_size: -
cdr3_length: 12
cdr3_nt: TGTGCCAGCAAACCCCCCCTCTACGAGCAGTACTTC
cdr3_aa: CASKPPLYEQYF

j_call: TRBJ2-7
d_call: TRBD1
v_call: TRBV27
clone_size: few
cdr3_length: 15
cdr3_nt: TGTGCCAGCAGTTCTCTCGGGACAGCGACCTACGAGCAGTACTTC
cdr3_aa: CASSSLGTATYEQYF

j_call: TRBJ2-4
d_call: -
v_call: TRBV6-5
clone_size: -
cdr3_length: 13
cdr3_nt: TGTGCCAGCAGTTATCGTATAGGGCATCCCCAGTACTTC
cdr3_aa: CASSYRIGHPQYF

j_call: TRBJ2-3
d_call: -
v_call: TRBV6-1
clone_size: -
cdr3_length: 16
cdr3_nt: TGTGCCAGCAGTGAGACACCGTCCTACGGCACAGATACGCAGTATTTT
cdr3_aa: CASSETPSYGTDTQYF

j_call: TRBJ2-3
d_call: TRBD2
v_call: TRBV12-3/TRBV12-4
clone_size: -
cdr3_length: 15
cdr3_nt: TGTGCCAGCAGTTTAGAGGGAGGGAACACAGATACGCAGTATTTT
cdr3_aa: CASSLEGGNTDTQYF

j_call: TRBJ2-7
d_call: -
v_call: TRBV28
clone_size: -
cdr3_length: 14
cdr3_nt: TGTGCCAGCAGACCGACAGACTCGACGTACGAGCAGTACTTC
cdr3_aa: CASRPTDSTYEQYF

j_call: TRBJ2-5
d_call: TRBD2
v_call: TRBV20-1
clone_size: once
cdr3_length: 16
cdr3_nt: TGCAGTGCTAGAGAAACTAGCGGGAACCTTAGGGAGACCCAGTACTTC
cdr3_aa: CSARETSGNLRETQYF

j_call: TRBJ2-3
d_call: TRBD2
v_call: TRBV7-7
clone_size: few
cdr3_length: 18
cdr3_nt: TGTGCCAGCAGCCCACGCCCCCCTAGCGGGGGAGGCACAGATACGCAGTATTTT
cdr3_aa: CASSPRPPSGGGTDTQYF

j_call: TRBJ2-1
d_call: TRBD1
v_call: TRBV12-3/TRBV12-4
clone_size: -
cdr3_length: 15
cdr3_nt: TGTGCCAGCAGTTTTCTGGGACAGGGGAACAATGAGCAGTTCTTC
cdr3_aa: CASSFLGQGNNEQFF

j_call: TRBJ2-5
d_call: -
v_call: TRBV5-6
clone_size: -
cdr3_length: 16
cdr3_nt: TGTGCCAGCAGCTTGGGGCTTCCCGACTACCAAGAGACCCAGTACTTC
cdr3_aa: CASSLGLPDYQETQYF

j_call: TRBJ2-6
d_call: -
v_call: TRBV2
clone_size: -
cdr3_length: 17
cdr3_nt: TGTGCCAGCAGAACCGGGACTGGGAGCTCTGGGGCCAACGTCCTGACTTTC
cdr3_aa: CASRTGTGSSGANVLTF

j_call: TRBJ2-7
d_call: TRBD2
v_call: TRBV7-8
clone_size: -
cdr3_length: 16
cdr3_nt: TGTGCCAGCAGCTCTCTAGCGGGAGGGCCTCCCTACGAGCAGTACTTC
cdr3_aa: CASSSLAGGPPYEQYF

j_call: TRBJ2-5
d_call: -
v_call: TRBV11-2
clone_size: many
cdr3_length: 16
cdr3_nt: TGTGCCAGCAGCTTAGTCCAGTTCCCGTACCAAGAGACCCAGTACTTC
cdr3_aa: CASSLVQFPYQETQYF

j_call: TRBJ1-2
d_call: TRBD1
v_call: TRBV10-3
clone_size: few
cdr3_length: 12
cdr3_nt: TGTGCCATCTCGACAGGGGGCTATGGCTACACCTTC
cdr3_aa: CAISTGGYGYTF

j_call: TRBJ1-2
d_call: TRBD1
v_call: TRBV5-1
clone_size: few
cdr3_length: 15
cdr3_nt: TGCGCCAGCAGCATCGCTCTGACAGGGGGATATGGCTACACCTTC
cdr3_aa: CASSIALTGGYGYTF

j_call: TRBJ1-5
d_call: TRBD1
v_call: TRBV28
clone_size: few
cdr3_length: 14
cdr3_nt: TGTGCCAGCAGGCTAACAGGGGGCGGTCAGCCCCAGCATTTT
cdr3_aa: CASRLTGGGQPQHF

j_call: TRBJ2-3
d_call: TRBD2
v_call: TRBV5-1
clone_size: many
cdr3_length: 17
cdr3_nt: TGCGCCAGCAGCCTCCCGACTAGCGGGGGGGCAATTGATACGCAGTATTTT
cdr3_aa: CASSLPTSGGAIDTQYF

j_call: TRBJ2-5
d_call: -
v_call: TRBV19
clone_size: few
cdr3_length: 15
cdr3_nt: TGTGCCAGTAGTATTTTAACAGGGGAGGGGGAGACCCAGTACTTC
cdr3_aa: CASSILTGEGETQYF